The TCR beta chain described here comes from a study of shared T cell receptors in the human thymus. Method: immunoSEQ multiplex PCR; TCRdb's copy keeps in-frame clones and lacks some. This sample has hundreds of thousands of clones, with 80% to 90% found just once. With 0 bases removed from V and 8 bases from J, the gap between germline ends came to 26 bases. Germline CDR1 is SGHAT and CDR2 is FQNNGV. The CDR3 runs to 19 residues. A further study also used this sample, focusing on human thymus T cells. This second study notes: The people who donated were healthy Finnish babies having corrective surgery for congenital heart defects. Thymus tissue for the work was resected from patients undergoing corrective heart surgery. An apparent bias in V and J gene usage was seen in thymic and blood repertoires. Thymic repertoires of unrelated individuals were reported in related research to overlap highly.

Sequencing was performed on thymocytes. The chain carries TRBV11-2 and TRBJ1-3; maybe TRBD1 (5 bases). This TCR came from a boy under three years old with a congenital heart defect. The CDR3 region is CASSLDFRVVGGRSDTIYF. The CDR3 DNA reads TGTGCCAGCAGCTTAGATTTCCGGGTTGTCGGGGGGAGATCAGACACCATATATTTT.